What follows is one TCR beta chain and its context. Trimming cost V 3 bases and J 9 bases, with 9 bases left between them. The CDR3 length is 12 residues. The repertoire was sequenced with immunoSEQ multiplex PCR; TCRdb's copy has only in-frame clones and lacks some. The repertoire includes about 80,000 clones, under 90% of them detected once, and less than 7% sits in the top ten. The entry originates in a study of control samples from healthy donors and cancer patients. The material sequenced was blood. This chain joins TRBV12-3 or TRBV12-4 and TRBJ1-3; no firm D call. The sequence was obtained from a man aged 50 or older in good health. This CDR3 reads CASSFVGSTIYF. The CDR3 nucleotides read TGTGCCAGCAGTTTTGTCGGCTCCACCATATATTTT.